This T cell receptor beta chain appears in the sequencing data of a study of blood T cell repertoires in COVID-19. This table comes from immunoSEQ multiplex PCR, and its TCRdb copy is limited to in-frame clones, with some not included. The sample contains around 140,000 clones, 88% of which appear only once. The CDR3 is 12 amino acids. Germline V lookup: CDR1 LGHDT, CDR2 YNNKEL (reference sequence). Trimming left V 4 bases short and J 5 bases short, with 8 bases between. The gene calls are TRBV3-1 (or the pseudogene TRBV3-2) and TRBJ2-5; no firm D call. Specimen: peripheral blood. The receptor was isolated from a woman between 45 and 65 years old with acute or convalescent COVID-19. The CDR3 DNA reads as TGTGCCAGCAGCCTGCTATTGGAGACCCAGTACTTC. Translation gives CASSLLLETQYF.